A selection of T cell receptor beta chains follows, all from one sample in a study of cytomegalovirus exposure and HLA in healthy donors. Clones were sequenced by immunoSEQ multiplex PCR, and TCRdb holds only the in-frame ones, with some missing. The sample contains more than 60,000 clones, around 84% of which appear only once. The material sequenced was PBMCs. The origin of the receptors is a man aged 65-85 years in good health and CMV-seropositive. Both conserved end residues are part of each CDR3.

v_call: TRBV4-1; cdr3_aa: CASSQLSPNEKLFF
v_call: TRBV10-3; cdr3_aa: CAISEKERTEAFF
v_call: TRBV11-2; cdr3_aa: CASSPLFSGANVLTF
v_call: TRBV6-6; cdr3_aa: CASSYVLASYEQYF
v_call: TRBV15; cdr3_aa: CATSRDRGYGYTF
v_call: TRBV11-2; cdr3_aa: CASSQTGYSYNEQFF
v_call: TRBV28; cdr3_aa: CASSTGIGRFNQPQHF
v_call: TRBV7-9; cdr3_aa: CASSRGYTEAFF
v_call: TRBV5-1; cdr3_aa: CASSPGDGRNTIYF
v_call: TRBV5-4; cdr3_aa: CASRAGGEVAGYNEQFF
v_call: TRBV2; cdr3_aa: CASSEDREDGYTF
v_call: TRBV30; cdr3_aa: CAWSVKGVSGEQYF
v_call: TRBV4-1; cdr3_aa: CASSQDSGELFF
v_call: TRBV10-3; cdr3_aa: CATPRGSNEQFF
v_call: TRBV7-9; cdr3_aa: CASSPRGGSRSYEQYF
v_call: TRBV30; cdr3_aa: CAWSVHSSNEKLFF
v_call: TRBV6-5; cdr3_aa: CASRSDRDNQPQHF
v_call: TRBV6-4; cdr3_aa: CASSDSGLAGAEEQFF
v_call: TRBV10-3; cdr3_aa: CAITNDSGNTIYF
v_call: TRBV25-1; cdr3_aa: CASRGGAGAVNTGELFF
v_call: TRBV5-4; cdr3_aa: CASSLEAGGFNEQFF
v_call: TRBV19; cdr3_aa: CASSLTGASNQPQHF